The clone carrying this TCR beta chain was recorded once. This entry belongs to a study of blood T cell repertoires in COVID-19. In the study overall: The United States, Italy and Spain supplied acute and convalescent COVID-19 samples.

Per the original methods: Estimates of nucleated cell counts were drawn from the amplification of reference gene primers. The method was immunoSEQ multiplex PCR; TCRdb's version includes in-frame clones alone and lacks a portion of them. The V and J calls and clone size are taken from that table; D and trimming were inferred from the DNA. Seen here are 95,000 to 150,000 clones, 70% to 90% observed once, and the top ten hold roughly 1%. V lost 4 bases and J 8 bases, leaving 11 bases between the germline ends. The CDR3 has 12 amino acids. CDR1 SNHLY and CDR2 FYNNEI come from the germline V gene. The specimen sequenced was peripheral blood. The chain joins TRBV2 to TRBJ1-1, with a possible D match to TRBD1 (6 bases). The TCR originated in a woman between 50 and 59 years old with active or convalescent COVID-19. CDR3 coding DNA: TGTGCCAGCAGTGCGGACAGTCCCGAAGCTTTCTTT. This codes for CASSADSPEAFF. Looking up the rest from reference TRBV2 and TRBJ1-1 gives the full variable domain: EPEVTQTPSHQVTQMGQEVILRCVPISNHLYFYWYRQILGQKVEFLVSFYNNEISEKSEIFDDQFSVERPDGSNFTLKIRSTKLEDSAMYFCASSADSPEAFFGQGTRLTVV.